This T cell receptor (beta chain) was identified during a study of T-cell memory formation after mild COVID-19. This clonotype was detected only a few times. TCRdb itself ran the 5' RACE reads through MiXCR, one entry per CDR3 protein. Among more than 350,000 distinct CDR3 sequences listed, approximately 21% were seen once. From germline, CDR1 is MGHRA and CDR2 YSYEKL. V lost 4 bases and J 3 bases, leaving 9 bases between the germline ends. This CDR3 region has 13 residues. The material sequenced was PBMCs or a T cell subset sorted from them (not recorded which). This chain connects TRBV4-1 to TRBJ1-2; D not resolved. The sequence was obtained from an adult woman who had mild COVID-19 (a few samples of this study predate the infection). Cell type and time point are not known. CDR3 DNA sequence: TGCGCCAGCAGCCGAGTCGGCGACTATGGCTACACCTTC. Amino acids: CASSRVGDYGYTF.